This TCR beta chain was retrieved from a study of T cells in Graves' hyperthyroidism and ophthalmopathy. Germline assignment: CDR1 MGHRA and CDR2 YSYEKL. V lost 0 bases and J lost 2; bases outside the gene matches: 3. The CDR3 spans 15 residues. With a duration under 2 months, the hyperthyroidism was newly diagnosed in patients aged 18 to 65. Regions amplified from RNA transcripts were the TCR beta CDR3 regions. A first-round RT-PCR of the TCR CDR3 used the HTBI primer set. MiXCR, run by TCRdb on the multiplex PCR reads, gives a single entry per CDR3 protein. The sample lists a few hundred thousand distinct CDR3 sequences; around 14% were seen once.

The TCR was taken from a woman in her late teens or twenties with Graves' hyperthyroidism that later progressed to Graves' ophthalmopathy. V usage is TRBV4-1 and J usage is TRBJ2-7; TRBD1 matches 8 bases. The sequenced sample consisted of blood. CDR3 nucleotides: TGCGCCAGCAGCCAAGATTGGGGACAGGCCTACGAGCAGTACTTC. Encoded protein: CASSQDWGQAYEQYF.